This T cell receptor beta chain was captured in a study of blood T cell repertoires in COVID-19. This clone was detected many times. Original data processing: Estimates of nucleated cell counts were drawn from the amplification of reference gene primers. Clones were sequenced by immunoSEQ multiplex PCR, and TCRdb holds only the in-frame ones, with some missing. V, J and clone size are those of that table, while D and trimming were read from the DNA. The data show approximately 210,000 clones, more than 75% seen once. Germline V gene data show CDR1 as LNHDA and CDR2 as SQIVND (reference sequence). This CDR3 contains 14 residues. Deletions cut 6 bases from V and 1 base from J, with 13 bases between.

Sequencing was performed on peripheral blood. This chain links TRBV19 with TRBJ2-7; D possibly corresponds to TRBD2 (6 bases). The sequence was obtained from a man in his forties with active or convalescent COVID-19. The CDR3 DNA reads as TGTGCCAGTAGGAAACGGGACTTGTCCTACGAGCAGTACTTC. It yields the protein CASRKRDLSYEQYF.